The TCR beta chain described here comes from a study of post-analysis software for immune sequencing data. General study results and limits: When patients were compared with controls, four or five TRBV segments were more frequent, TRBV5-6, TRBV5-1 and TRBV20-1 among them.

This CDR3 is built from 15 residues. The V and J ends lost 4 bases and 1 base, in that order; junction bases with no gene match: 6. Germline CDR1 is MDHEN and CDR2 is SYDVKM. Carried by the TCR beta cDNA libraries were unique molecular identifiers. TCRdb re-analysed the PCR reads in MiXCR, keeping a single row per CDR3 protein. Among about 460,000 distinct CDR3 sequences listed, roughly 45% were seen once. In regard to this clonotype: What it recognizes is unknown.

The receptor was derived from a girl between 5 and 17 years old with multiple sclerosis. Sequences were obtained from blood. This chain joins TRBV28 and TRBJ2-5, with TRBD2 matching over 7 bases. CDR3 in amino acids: CASSYTTSPQETQYF. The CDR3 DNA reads TGTGCCAGCAGTTACACGACTAGCCCCCAAGAGACCCAGTACTTC.